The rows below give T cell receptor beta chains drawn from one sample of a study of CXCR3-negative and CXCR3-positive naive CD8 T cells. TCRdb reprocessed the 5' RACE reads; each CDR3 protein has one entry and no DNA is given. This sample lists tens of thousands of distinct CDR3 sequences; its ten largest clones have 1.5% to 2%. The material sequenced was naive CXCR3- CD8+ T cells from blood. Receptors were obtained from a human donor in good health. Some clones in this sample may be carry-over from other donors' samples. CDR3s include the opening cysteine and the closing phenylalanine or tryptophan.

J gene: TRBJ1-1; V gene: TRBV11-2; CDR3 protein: CASSLGRALEAFF
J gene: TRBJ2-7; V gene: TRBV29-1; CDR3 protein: CSAGTMGDEQYF
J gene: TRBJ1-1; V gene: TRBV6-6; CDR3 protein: CASNEPGLAGTEAFF
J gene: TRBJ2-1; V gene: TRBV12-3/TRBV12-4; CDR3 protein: CASRGGGSYNEQFF
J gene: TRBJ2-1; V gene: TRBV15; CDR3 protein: CATSRDLGPYNEQFF
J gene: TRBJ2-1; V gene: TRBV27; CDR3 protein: CASSLLLAGGYNEQFF
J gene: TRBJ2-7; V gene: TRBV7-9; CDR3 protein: CASSLVLAGEEQYF
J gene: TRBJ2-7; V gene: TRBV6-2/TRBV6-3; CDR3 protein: CASSPVRAELTHEQYF
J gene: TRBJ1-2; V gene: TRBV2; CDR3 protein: CANTGQTANYGYTF
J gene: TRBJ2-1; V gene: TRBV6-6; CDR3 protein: CASSYSIRTSQYNEQFF
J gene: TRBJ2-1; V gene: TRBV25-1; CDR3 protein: CASSPGIAGEQFF
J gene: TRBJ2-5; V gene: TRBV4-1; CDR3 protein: CASSQDAGPAVLQETQYF
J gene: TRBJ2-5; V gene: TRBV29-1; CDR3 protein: CSVSGTSGPFQETQYF
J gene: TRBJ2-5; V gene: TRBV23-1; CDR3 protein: CASSQLPNHTKVCQETQYF
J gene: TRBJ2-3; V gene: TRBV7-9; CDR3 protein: CASSLALEEFAQYF
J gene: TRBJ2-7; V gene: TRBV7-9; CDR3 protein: CASSLGGITNSYEQYF
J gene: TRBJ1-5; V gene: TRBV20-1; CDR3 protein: CSARQGFGGQPQHF
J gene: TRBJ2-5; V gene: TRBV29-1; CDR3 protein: CSVGTGTTATEGPQETQYF
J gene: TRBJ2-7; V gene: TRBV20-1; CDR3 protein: CSAPLLLAGGNYEQYF
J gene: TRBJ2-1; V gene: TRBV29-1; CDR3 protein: CSVRGTSGEQFF
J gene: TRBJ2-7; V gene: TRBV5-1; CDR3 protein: CASSLGQRSYEQYF
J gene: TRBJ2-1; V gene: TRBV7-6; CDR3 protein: CASSLAVRASGTPGDEQFF